This T cell receptor (beta chain) was recorded in a study of PD-L1 blockade in urothelial cancer (dated 2017 in TCRdb). Background on the whole study: Every patient began therapy around 2014 and was given atezolizumab 1,200 mg intravenously every 3 weeks. TCR sequencing covered pretreatment tumor samples and matched, serially collected peripheral blood taken before and after atezolizumab treatment. Whole exome sequencing and RNA sequencing of pretreatment tumors were performed alongside TCR sequencing in the same patients. Blood samples gave median yields of around 140,000 T cells and some 80,000 unique TCRs, along with a median clonality of around 0.08. Twenty-nine patients had pretreatment blood TCR-seq, about 25 had at least one posttreatment blood collection, and about 25 had tumor TCR-seq. Under ten patients reached durable clinical benefit, while some 21 patients did not. About 85% of the 29 patients were males with bladder-origin urothelial cancer, and about two thirds of the roughly 30 reported a prior smoking history. The study, an exploratory multi-omic analysis, examined somatic, immune and clinical correlates of response to PD-L1 blockade with atezolizumab in urothelial cancer. Durable clinical benefit was defined as a progression-free survival longer than 6 months, and TCR features were additionally tested against progression-free survival and overall survival. Blood samples were analyzed 3 weeks after the start of treatment (second dose) and 6 weeks after the start of treatment. An ECOG performance status of 0 or 1 was recorded for the patients, and 0 to 3 prior chemotherapy regimens had been received by the patients. What the authors observed across the whole study: Improved progression-free and overall survival was associated with having pretreatment peripheral blood TCR clonality below the median. Patients with durable benefit showed greater expansion of tumor-associated TCR clones in peripheral blood 3 weeks after starting treatment (n = 22, p = 0.022). Because the sample size was small (n of about 30) and many of the analyses were exploratory, the results are meant to be hypothesis-generating.

Remarks on this clone: Its antigen specificity is not known. No much larger clonotype is one base removed from it; base qualities were not supplied.

The sample's time point label, decoded: pretreatment peripheral blood. The cohort included 25 to 35 patients with locally advanced or metastatic urothelial carcinoma who were treated at Memorial Sloan Kettering on a trial protocol. Peripheral blood mononuclear cells were collected from each patient pretreatment and during treatment, giving between 1 and 8 total time points per patient. The Qiagen DNeasy Blood extraction kit was used to purify genomic DNA from total PBMCs and from tumor samples. PBMCs were collected pretreatment and during treatment and were isolated and stored as previously described. Each PCR received spiked-in synthetic TCR analog templates so that absolute template abundance could be estimated from read counts. Using the immunoSEQ assay, TCRbeta CDR3 regions were amplified from genomic DNA with bias-controlled V and J gene primers. Sequencing of rearranged TCRbeta segments was done at approximately 20X coverage. The study's own analysis went as follows. Clustering was used to correct sequencing errors, and CDR3s were annotated against IMGT so that V, D and J genes could be assigned. Downstream analyses used only productive TCRbeta rearrangements and left out out-of-frame or stop-codon sequences. Clonality was calculated as one minus the Shannon entropy normalized by the log of the number of unique productive sequences. Fisher's exact test with Benjamini-Hochberg correction, at a threshold of adjusted p below 0.01, was used to find clones that differed between time points or between blood and tumor. Imported from immuneACCESS, the table was reduced by TCRdb to in-frame sequences with V and J called. These copies leave out some clones; in studies compared against another copy, an unresolved V gene accounts for under half, and the cause of the remainder is not known. The DNA gave D and trimming, while V, J and clone size come from that table. The sample has 50,000 to 70,000 clones on record, over 75% of them singletons. The ten largest clonotypes hold 1.5% to 2% of the sample.

V is cut back by 7 bases and J by 0 bases, with 8 bases in the junction unmatched. From its cysteine to its phenylalanine, the CDR3 spans 17 amino acids. Only the CDR3 part of the read is kept: 51 bases, read in frame from the first base. CDR1 and CDR2 were assigned from the germline V gene as SQVTM and ANQGSEA. This TCR came from a man between 65 and 85 years old with urothelial cancer. Here the chain combines TRBV29-1 and TRBJ2-1; TRBD2 agrees with 14 junctional bases. The source was PBMCs, collected around atezolizumab (anti-PD-L1) treatment. CDR3 region: CSARLAGGGYSYNEQFF. Here is the DNA: TGCAGCGCCCGACTAGCGGGAGGGGGGTACTCCTACAATGAGCAGTTCTTC.